Following are 23 T cell receptor beta chains from one sample sequenced in a study of cytomegalovirus exposure and HLA in healthy donors. Both 60 Vbeta primers and 13 Jbeta primers went into the PCR. Clones were read by immunoSEQ multiplex PCR, and TCRdb kept only the in-frame ones, dropping some. This specimen shows some 140,000 clones; the ten leading clones hold about 2.1%. Sequencing was carried out using PBMCs. Source of these receptors: a woman aged 55 to 70 in good health and CMV-seronegative.

The V and J genes are TRBV5-8 and TRBJ2-5, with TRBD2 matching over 14 bases. V lost 4 bases and J lost 5; bases outside the gene matches: 4. In germline, CDR1 is SGHTS, CDR2 YDEGEE. The CDR3 runs 15 residues. CDR3 residues: CASSRLAGGPETQYF. DNA for the CDR3: TGTGCCAGCAGCCGACTAGCGGGGGGGCCGGAGACCCAGTACTTC. Drawing the rest from reference TRBV5-8 and TRBJ2-5, the complete variable domain is EAGVTQSPTHLIKTRGQQATLRCSPISGHTSVYWYQQALGLGLQFLLWYDEGEERNRGNFPPRFSGRQFPNYSSELNVNALELEDSALYLCASSRLAGGPETQYFGPGTRLLVL.

The chain combines TRBV19 with TRBJ2-7; possibly TRBD1 for D (6 bases). CDR1 and CDR2 (germline): LNHDA, SQIVND (reference sequence). Deletions cut 3 bases from V and 3 bases from J, with 15 bases between. This CDR3 comprises 15 residues. The CDR3 coding sequence is TGTGCCAGTAGTATCCCCAGGGGTTTCAGCTACGAGCAGTACTTC. It encodes CASSIPRGFSYEQYF.

This chain uses TRBV7-8 with TRBJ1-6; D remains unclear. The CDR3 has 14 residues. The V gene lost 5 bases and the J gene lost 7 bases, with 12 bases spanning the gap. The germline V gene encodes CDR1 SGHVS and CDR2 FQNEAQ. This CDR3 is CASSPSPGNSPLHF. The DNA for the CDR3 is TGTGCCAGCAGCCCCAGTCCCGGGAATTCACCCCTCCACTTT.

The rearrangement joins TRBV28 to TRBJ1-2; TRBD1 matches at 7 bases. Trimming cost V 7 bases and J 7 bases; bases outside gene matches: 6. The length of the CDR3 is 12 residues. Per germline, CDR1 MDHEN and CDR2 SYDVKM. Here the CDR3 reads CASKLAGGGYTF. The CDR3 nucleotides are TGTGCCAGCAAGCTGGCAGGGGGTGGCTACACCTTC.

The chain has TRBV10-3 and TRBJ2-1, with 8 bases fitting TRBD2. Germline V gene lookup returns CDR1 ENHRY and CDR2 SYGVKD. The CDR3 is 15 amino acids. Trimming removed 10 bases from V and 5 bases from J; junction bases left unmatched: 13. This CDR3 is CATTLSGSSDNEQFF. The CDR3 coding sequence is TGTGCCACCACCCTAAGCGGGAGCTCTGACAATGAGCAGTTCTTC.

The chain is built from TRBV7-2 and TRBJ2-7, with a tentative D call TRBD1 (6 bases). Germline CDR1 reads SGHTA; CDR2 reads FQGNSA. The CDR3 contains 14 residues. The V end lost 5 bases, the J end lost 3 bases, and 14 bases lay between the germline ends. CDR3: CASSPDRLRYEQYF. CDR3 nucleotide sequence: TGTGCCAGCAGCCCGGACAGACTACGCTACGAGCAGTACTTC.

This chain joins TRBV19 and TRBJ1-1; 7 positions match TRBD1. Per the germline V gene, CDR1 is LNHDA and CDR2 is SQIVND (reference sequence). This CDR3 is 15 amino acids long. V lost 5 bases and J lost 7; bases outside the gene matches: 13. The CDR3 here is CASSLRGREALEAFF. CDR3 bases: TGTGCCAGTAGTCTAAGGGGGCGAGAGGCCCTTGAAGCTTTCTTT.

The chain is built from TRBV4-2 and TRBJ2-5; TRBD2 agrees at 9 bases. The J call may not be correct, given that the DNA end is closer to TRBJ2-7. The CDR3 is 15 amino acids. Germline CDR1 and CDR2: LGHNA and YNFKEQ. The CDR3 spells CASSQGLAATYEQYF. DNA for the CDR3: TGTGCCAGCAGCCAAGGACTAGCGGCGACCTACGAGCAGTACTTC.

The rearrangement joins TRBV7-9 to TRBJ1-1, with 7 bases fitting TRBD1. The CDR3 contains 15 residues. V shed 1 base and J 1 base; nucleotides not matched to a gene: 3. The V gene's germline CDR1 is SEHNR and CDR2 FQNEAQ (reference sequence). The CDR3 here is CASSLGAGGNTEAFF. The CDR3 DNA follows: TGTGCCAGCAGCTTAGGTGCAGGGGGGAACACTGAAGCTTTCTTT.

The J gene is TRBJ2-3, the V gene TRBV10-1, with 10 bases that match TRBD1. CDR1 and CDR2 (germline): WNHNN, SYGVQD (reference sequence). V trimming: 5 bases; J trimming: 8 bases; junction bases outside the gene matches: 7. This CDR3 has 14 residues. The DNA of the CDR3 is TGCGCCAGCAGTTCCGGGACAGGGGCTATTACGCAGTATTTT. It encodes CASSSGTGAITQYF.

V and J are TRBV2 and TRBJ1-2, with 8 bases identical to TRBD1. This CDR3 is built from 14 residues. Per germline, CDR1 SNHLY and CDR2 FYNNEI. Unmatched junction bases numbered 5, after V lost 6 bases and J lost 2 bases. DNA of the CDR3: TGTGCCAGCAGCGCTACAGGGGGGAACTATGGCTACACCTTC. Translated: CASSATGGNYGYTF.

The chain carries TRBV2 and TRBJ2-2; 8 positions match TRBD1. Trimming at V came to 3 bases and at J to 8 bases, leaving 8 bases not matched to a gene. Per the germline V gene, CDR1 is SNHLY and CDR2 is FYNNEI. The CDR3 contains 15 residues. The CDR3 region has the DNA TGTGCCAGCAGTGAGCAGGGGGCAAGTAGGGGGGAGCTGTTTTTT. Its protein product is CASSEQGASRGELFF. The whole variable domain, remainder taken from reference TRBV2 and TRBJ2-2, is EPEVTQTPSHQVTQMGQEVILRCVPISNHLYFYWYRQILGQKVEFLVSFYNNEISEKSEIFDDQFSVERPDGSNFTLKIRSTKLEDSAMYFCASSEQGASRGELFFGEGSRLTVL.

The DNA for the CDR3 is TGTGCCAGCAGTGTCTCTTCTAGCGGGGCCTACGAGCAGTACTTC. It is translated as CASSVSSSGAYEQYF. J is TRBJ2-7 and V is TRBV2; TRBD2 agrees at 9 bases. CDR3 size: 15 residues. Trimming took 4 bases from V and 2 from J; bases not matched to a gene: 6. From germline, CDR1 is SNHLY and CDR2 FYNNEI.

The chain recombines TRBV28 with TRBJ2-4; 10 bases are shared with TRBD2. V was clipped by 5 bases and J by 16 bases; unmatched bases: 14. This CDR3 spans 14 amino acids. The germline CDR1 and CDR2 sequences are MDHEN and SYDVKM. DNA for the CDR3: TGTGCCAGCAGTACTACAGCGGGAGGGCCCGGGCCTTACTTC. Amino acids: CASSTTAGGPGPYF. Together with reference TRBV28 and TRBJ2-4, the CDR3 gives the full variable domain: DVKVTQSSRYLVKRTGEKVFLECVQDMDHENMFWYRQDPGLGLRLIYFSYDVKMKEKGDIPEGYSVSREKKERFSLILESASTNQTSMYLCASSTTAGGPGPYFGAGTRLSVL.

The CDR3 here is CSVEGTSGTYEQYF. DNA of the CDR3: TGCAGCGTTGAAGGGACTAGCGGTACCTACGAGCAGTACTTC. This rearrangement joins TRBV29-1 to TRBJ2-5; TRBD2 matches 10 bases. The end of the DNA fits TRBJ2-7 better, so the J call may be wrong. Germline V gene sequence: CDR1 SQVTM, CDR2 ANQGSEA. The CDR3 length is 14 residues.

The chain recombines TRBV7-9 with TRBJ1-6; no clear D. Trimming shortened V by 6 bases and J by 4 bases, and 16 bases separated the two germline ends. This CDR3 region has 16 residues. CDR1 and CDR2 (germline): SEHNR, FQNEAQ (reference sequence). The CDR3 sequence is CASSHQTFTYNSPLHF. DNA of the CDR3: TGTGCCAGCAGTCATCAAACGTTTACTTATAATTCACCCCTCCACTTT.

The V gene is TRBV4-1, the J gene TRBJ1-4, with D maybe TRBD1 (6 bases). V was pared by 1 base and J by 8 bases, with 11 bases between. The CDR3 has 14 residues. CDR1 and CDR2 from the germline V gene are MGHRA and YSYEKL. The CDR3 loop is CASSQGGQGEKLFF. The CDR3 DNA sequence: TGCGCCAGCAGCCAAGGGGGGCAGGGAGAAAAACTGTTTTTT.

The chain is built from TRBV19 and TRBJ1-5; 10 bases fit TRBD1. The CDR3 consists of 16 residues. V lost 6 bases, J lost 6 bases, and 11 bases stayed unmatched. Per the germline V gene, CDR1 is LNHDA and CDR2 is SQIVND (reference sequence). The DNA for the CDR3 is TGTGCCAGTAGGAACCCCGGGACAGGGGAGAGTCAGCCCCAGCATTTT. Protein sequence: CASRNPGTGESQPQHF.

The CDR3, as DNA: TGTGCCAGTAGCCGCCGGGGGGAGCTACCCTATGGCTACACCTTC. This codes for CASSRRGELPYGYTF. The rearrangement joins TRBV19 to TRBJ1-2, with a possible D match to TRBD1 (5 bases). Germline loops: CDR1 LNHDA, CDR2 SQIVND (reference sequence). Trimming left V 6 bases short and J 4 bases short, with 18 bases between. The CDR3 has 15 residues.

The DNA for the CDR3 is TGTGCCAGCGGTACCGGGAGTGCAACTAATGAAAAACTGTTTTTT. As protein: CASGTGSATNEKLFF. The chain recombines TRBV9 with TRBJ1-4; D is ambiguous. V gave up 7 bases and J gave up 0 bases, with 13 bases separating them. The CDR3 loop spans 15 amino acids. Germline CDR1 is SGDLS and CDR2 is YYNGEE.

This sequence joins TRBV2 and TRBJ1-2, with a possible D match to TRBD1 (5 bases). Trimming shortened V by 4 bases and J by 1 base, and 7 bases separated the two germline ends. Germline lookup yields CDR1 SNHLY and CDR2 FYNNEI. The CDR3 is 13 amino acids. CDR3 nucleotides: TGTGCCAGCAGTGCTGACAGTAACTATGGCTACACCTTC. Translation gives CASSADSNYGYTF.

This chain uses TRBV4-1 with TRBJ2-5; TRBD2 aligns across 11 bases. The CDR3 covers 16 residues. V was clipped by 1 base and J by 2 bases; unmatched bases: 3. Per germline, CDR1 MGHRA and CDR2 YSYEKL. CDR3 loop: CASSQVLAGGQETQYF. The DNA for the CDR3 is TGCGCCAGCAGCCAAGTCCTAGCGGGAGGTCAAGAGACCCAGTACTTC.

The chain links TRBV29-1 to TRBJ2-1; a weak D match, TRBD1 (5 bases). The CDR3 length is 12 residues. Germline-derived CDR1 and CDR2 are SQVTM and ANQGSEA. The V and J ends lost 3 bases and 9 bases respectively, with 12 bases between them. CDR3 nucleotide sequence: TGCAGCGTTGAGGTGACAGTGGTTGAGCAGTTCTTC. This gives the protein CSVEVTVVEQFF.